This is a list of T cell receptor beta chains from one sample in a study of cytomegalovirus exposure and HLA in healthy donors. Using immunoSEQ multiplex PCR, the repertoire was profiled, and TCRdb retains in-frame clones only, with some absent. This sample carries approximately 110,000 clones, 94% of them seen once, and the ten largest clones take around 1.2%. Sample: PBMCs. These receptors were obtained from a woman aged 18 to 35 in good health and CMV-seronegative. CDR3s include the opening cysteine and the closing phenylalanine or tryptophan. D genes are given only for firm matches.

>13|TRBV6-5|TRBJ2-3|.
CASRPLYTDTQYF
>14|TRBV6-1|TRBJ1-1|.
CASSASGENTEAFF
>14|TRBV6-5|TRBJ1-5|TRBD1
CASSSGTDNQPQHF
>15|TRBV5-1|TRBJ1-1|TRBD1
CASSRLQGPNTEAFF
>17|TRBV7-6|TRBJ2-3|TRBD1
CASSSNPGTGATDTQYF
>15|TRBV28|TRBJ1-1|.
CASSGPGGSETEAFF
>16|TRBV5-6|TRBJ2-1|TRBD2
CASSFWLGLSYNEQFF
>15|TRBV11-2|TRBJ1-6|TRBD1
CASSSVGQGGSPLHF
>13|TRBV7-9|TRBJ2-5|.
CASSLGGPETQYF
>13|TRBV19|TRBJ1-6|TRBD1
CASRAGTGAPLHF
>16|TRBV2|TRBJ2-6|.
CASSLAASSGANVLTF
>15|TRBV10-2|TRBJ2-7|.
CASSQPAAVSHEQYF
>14|TRBV27|TRBJ1-2|.
CAPGGEETNYGYTF
>15|TRBV30|TRBJ2-1|TRBD2
CAWSVALAGYNEQFF
>16|TRBV5-1|TRBJ1-4|.
CASSLFPGETGEKLFF
>13|TRBV6-1|TRBJ2-7|.
CASSYGQSYEQYF
>13|TRBV19|TRBJ2-7|.
CASSRQVLNEQYF
>13|TRBV9|TRBJ1-2|.
CASSKQPGYGYTF
>16|TRBV7-2|TRBJ2-4|.
CASSPGQGLAKNIQYF
>15|TRBV7-3|TRBJ2-5|TRBD2
CASSLSGVGGETQYF
>15|TRBV18|TRBJ1-1|.
CASSPVDSRGTEAFF
>14|TRBV28|TRBJ1-5|TRBD1
CASSDYRGLQPQHF
>13|TRBV6-5|TRBJ2-5|.
CASSPPVRETQYF
>15|TRBV5-1|TRBJ2-3|.
CATRGARSSTDTQYF